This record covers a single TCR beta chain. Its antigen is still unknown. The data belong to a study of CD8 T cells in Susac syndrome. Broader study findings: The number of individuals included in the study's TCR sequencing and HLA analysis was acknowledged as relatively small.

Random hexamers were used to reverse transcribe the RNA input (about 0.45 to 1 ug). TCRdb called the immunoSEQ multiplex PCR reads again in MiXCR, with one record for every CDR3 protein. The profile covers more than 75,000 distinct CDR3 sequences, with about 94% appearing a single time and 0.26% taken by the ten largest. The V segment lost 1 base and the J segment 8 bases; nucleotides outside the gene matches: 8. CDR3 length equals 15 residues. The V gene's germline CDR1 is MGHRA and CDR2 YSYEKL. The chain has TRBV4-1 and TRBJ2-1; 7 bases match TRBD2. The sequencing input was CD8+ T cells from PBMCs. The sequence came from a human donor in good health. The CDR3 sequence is CASSQVGGLMDEQFF. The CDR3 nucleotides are TGCGCCAGCAGCCAAGTGGGGGGACTAATGGATGAGCAGTTCTTC.